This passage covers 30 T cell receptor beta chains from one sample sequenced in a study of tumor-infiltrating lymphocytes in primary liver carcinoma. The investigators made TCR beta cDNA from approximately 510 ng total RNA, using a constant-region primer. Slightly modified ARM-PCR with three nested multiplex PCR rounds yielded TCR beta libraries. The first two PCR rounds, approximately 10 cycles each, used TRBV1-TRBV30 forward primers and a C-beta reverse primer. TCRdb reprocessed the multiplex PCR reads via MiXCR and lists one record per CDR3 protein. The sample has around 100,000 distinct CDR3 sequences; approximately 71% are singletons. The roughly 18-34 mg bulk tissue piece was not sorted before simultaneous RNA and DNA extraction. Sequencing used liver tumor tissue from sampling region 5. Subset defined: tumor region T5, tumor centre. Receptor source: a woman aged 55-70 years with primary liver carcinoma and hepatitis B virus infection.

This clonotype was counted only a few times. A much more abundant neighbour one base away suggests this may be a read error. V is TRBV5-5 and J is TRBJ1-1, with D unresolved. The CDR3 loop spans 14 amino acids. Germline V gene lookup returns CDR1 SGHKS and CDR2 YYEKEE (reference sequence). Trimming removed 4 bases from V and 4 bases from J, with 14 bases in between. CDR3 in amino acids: CASSRVGVGTEAFF. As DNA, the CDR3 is TGTGCCAGCAGCCGCGTGGGAGTGGGCACTGAAGCTTTCTTT. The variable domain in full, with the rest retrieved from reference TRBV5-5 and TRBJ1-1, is DAGVTQSPTHLIKTRGQQVTLRCSPISGHKSVSWYQQVLGQGPQFIFQYYEKEERGRGNFPDRFSARQFPNYSSELNVNALLLGDSALYLCASSRVGVGTEAFFGQGTRLTVV.

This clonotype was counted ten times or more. CDR3 protein: CASSEEGQGGEKLFF. The CDR3 DNA reads TGTGCCAGCAGTGAAGAAGGGCAGGGCGGTGAAAAACTGTTTTTT. The genes are TRBV6-1 and TRBJ1-4, with D maybe TRBD1 (5 bases). This CDR3 region has 15 residues. Trimming removed 1 base from V and 7 bases from J, with 13 bases in between. CDR1 and CDR2 from the germline V gene are MNHNS and SASEGT.

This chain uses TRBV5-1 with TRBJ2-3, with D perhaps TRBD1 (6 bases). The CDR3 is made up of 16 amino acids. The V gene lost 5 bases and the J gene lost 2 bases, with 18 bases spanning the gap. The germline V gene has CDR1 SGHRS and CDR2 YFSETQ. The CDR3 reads CASRLSGQTNTDTQYF. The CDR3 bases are TGCGCCAGCAGGTTATCCGGACAGACTAACACAGATACGCAGTATTTT.

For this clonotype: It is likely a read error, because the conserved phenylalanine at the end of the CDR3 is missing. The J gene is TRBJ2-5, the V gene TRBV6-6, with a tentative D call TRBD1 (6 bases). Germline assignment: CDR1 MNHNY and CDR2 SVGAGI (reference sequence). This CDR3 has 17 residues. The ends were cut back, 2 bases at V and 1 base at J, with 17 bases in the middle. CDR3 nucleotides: TGTGCCAGCAGTTACCCGACTTACAGGGCTCCCCAAGAGACCCAGTACTTA. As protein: CASSYPTYRAPQETQYL.

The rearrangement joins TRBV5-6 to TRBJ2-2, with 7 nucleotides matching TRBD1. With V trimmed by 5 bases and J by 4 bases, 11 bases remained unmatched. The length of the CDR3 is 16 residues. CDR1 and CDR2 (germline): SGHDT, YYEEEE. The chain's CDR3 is CASSSRGLGSTGELFF. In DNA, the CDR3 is TGTGCCAGCAGTAGTAGGGGGCTTGGGAGCACCGGGGAGCTGTTTTTT.

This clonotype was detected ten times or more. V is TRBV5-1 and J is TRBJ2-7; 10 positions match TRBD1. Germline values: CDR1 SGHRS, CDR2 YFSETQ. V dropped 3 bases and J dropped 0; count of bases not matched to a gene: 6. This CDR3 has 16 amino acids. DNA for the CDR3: TGCGCCAGCAGCTCCCGGGACAGGGGCCTCTCCTACGAGCAGTACTTC. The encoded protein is CASSSRDRGLSYEQYF.

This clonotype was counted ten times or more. The CDR3 protein is CASRKREGRRYEQYF. DNA of the CDR3: TGTGCCAGCAGGAAGCGGGAGGGGCGTAGATACGAGCAGTACTTC. The V gene is TRBV13, the J gene TRBJ2-7, with 10 nucleotides matching TRBD2. Trimming removed 6 bases from V and 4 bases from J; junction bases left unmatched: 9. CDR1 and CDR2 from the germline V gene are PRHDT and FYEKMQ (reference sequence). This CDR3 contains 15 residues.

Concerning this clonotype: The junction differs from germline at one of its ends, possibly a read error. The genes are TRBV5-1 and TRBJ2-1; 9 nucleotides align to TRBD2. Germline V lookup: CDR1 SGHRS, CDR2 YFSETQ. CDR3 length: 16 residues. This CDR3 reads CASSLGPSGTYNEQSF. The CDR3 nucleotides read TGCGCCAGCAGCTTGGGTCCTAGCGGGACTTACAATGAGCAGTCCTTC.

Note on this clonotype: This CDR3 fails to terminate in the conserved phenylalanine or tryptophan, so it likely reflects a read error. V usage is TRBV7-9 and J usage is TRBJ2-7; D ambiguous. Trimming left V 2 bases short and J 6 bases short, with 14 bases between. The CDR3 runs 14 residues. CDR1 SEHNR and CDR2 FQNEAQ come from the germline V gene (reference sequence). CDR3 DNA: TGTGCCAGCAGCTTATTAGGGCAGGCCTCCGAGCAGTACCTC. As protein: CASSLLGQASEQYL.

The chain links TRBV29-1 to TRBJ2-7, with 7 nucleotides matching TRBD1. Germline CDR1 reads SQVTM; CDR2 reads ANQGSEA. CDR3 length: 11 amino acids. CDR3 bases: TGCAGTATCGACAGGGAGCACGAGCAGTACTTC. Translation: CSIDREHEQYF.

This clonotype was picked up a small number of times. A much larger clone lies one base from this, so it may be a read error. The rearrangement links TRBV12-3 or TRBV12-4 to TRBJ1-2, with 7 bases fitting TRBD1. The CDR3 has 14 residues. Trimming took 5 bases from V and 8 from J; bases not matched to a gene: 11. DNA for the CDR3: TGTGCCAGCAGTATTCGACAGGGTAGAGAGGGCTACACCTTC. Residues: CASSIRQGREGYTF.

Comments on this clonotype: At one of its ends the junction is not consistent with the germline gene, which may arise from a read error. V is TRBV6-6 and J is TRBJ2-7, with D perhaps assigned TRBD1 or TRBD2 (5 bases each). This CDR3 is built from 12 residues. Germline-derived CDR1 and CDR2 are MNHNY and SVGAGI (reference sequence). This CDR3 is CVSHIEGLEQYF. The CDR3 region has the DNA TGTGTCAGCCACATTGAGGGGCTCGAGCAGTACTTC.

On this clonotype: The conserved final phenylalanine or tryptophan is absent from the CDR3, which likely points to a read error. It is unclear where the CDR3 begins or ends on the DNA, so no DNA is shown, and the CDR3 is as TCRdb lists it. The CDR3 sequence: CASSLDRNERFL. The chain carries TRBV11-1 and TRBJ2-1; TRBD1 reflects the table's D call only, with no check against the DNA. CDR1 and CDR2 from the germline V gene are SGHAT and FQDESV (reference sequence). The CDR3 region is 12 residues in length, termini included.

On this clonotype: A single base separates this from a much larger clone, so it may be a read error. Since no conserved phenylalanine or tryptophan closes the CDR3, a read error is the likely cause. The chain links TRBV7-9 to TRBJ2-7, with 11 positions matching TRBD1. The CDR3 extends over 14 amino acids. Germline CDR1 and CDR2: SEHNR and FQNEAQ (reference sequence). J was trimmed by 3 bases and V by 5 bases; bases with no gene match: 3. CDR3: CASSRTGGDYEQYI. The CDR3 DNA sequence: TGTGCCAGCAGCCGGACAGGGGGCGACTACGAGCAGTACATC.

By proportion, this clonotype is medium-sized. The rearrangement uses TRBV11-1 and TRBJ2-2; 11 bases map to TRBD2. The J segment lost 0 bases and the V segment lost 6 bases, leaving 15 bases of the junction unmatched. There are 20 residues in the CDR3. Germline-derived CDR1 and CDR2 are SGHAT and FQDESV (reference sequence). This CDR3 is CASRPTPGTSGSTNTGELFF. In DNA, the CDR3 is TGTGCCAGCAGGCCAACCCCCGGGACTAGCGGCAGTACGAACACCGGGGAGCTGTTTTTT. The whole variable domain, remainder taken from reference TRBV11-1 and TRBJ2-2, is EAEVAQSPRYKITEKSQAVAFWCDPISGHATLYWYRQILGQGPELLVQFQDESVVDDSQLPKDRFSAERLKGVDSTLKIQPAELGDSAMYLCASRPTPGTSGSTNTGELFFGEGSRLTVL.

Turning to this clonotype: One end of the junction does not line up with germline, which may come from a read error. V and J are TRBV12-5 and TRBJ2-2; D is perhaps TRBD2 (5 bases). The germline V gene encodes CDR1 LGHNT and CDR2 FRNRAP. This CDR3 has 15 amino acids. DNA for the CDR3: TGTACTAGTGGCCAGGATAGAATTAACACCGGGGAGCTGTTTTTT. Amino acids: CTSGQDRINTGELFF.

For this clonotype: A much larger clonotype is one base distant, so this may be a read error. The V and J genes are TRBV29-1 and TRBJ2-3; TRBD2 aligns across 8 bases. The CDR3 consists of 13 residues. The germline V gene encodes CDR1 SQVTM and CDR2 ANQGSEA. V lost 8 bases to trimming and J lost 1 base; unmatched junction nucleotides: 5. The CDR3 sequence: CSPLTSGTDTQYF. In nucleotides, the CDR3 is TGCAGCCCCTTGACTAGCGGCACAGATACGCAGTATTTT.

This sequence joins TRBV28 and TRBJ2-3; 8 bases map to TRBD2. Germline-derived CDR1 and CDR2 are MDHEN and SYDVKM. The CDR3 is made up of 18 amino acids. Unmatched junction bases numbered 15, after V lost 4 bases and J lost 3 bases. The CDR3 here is CASSSIRTSGRTTDTQYF. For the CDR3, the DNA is TGTGCCAGCAGTTCCATAAGAACTAGCGGACGAACAACAGATACGCAGTATTTT.

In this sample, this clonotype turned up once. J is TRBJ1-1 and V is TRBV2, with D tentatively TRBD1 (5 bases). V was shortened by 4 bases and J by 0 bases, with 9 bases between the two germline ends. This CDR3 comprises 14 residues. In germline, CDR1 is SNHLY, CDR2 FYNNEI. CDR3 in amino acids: CASSVLGLNTEAFF. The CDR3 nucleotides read TGTGCCAGCAGTGTTCTGGGACTGAACACTGAAGCTTTCTTT.

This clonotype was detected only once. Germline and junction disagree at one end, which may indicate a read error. CDR3 sequence: CASSQVATSGSGTQHF. DNA for the CDR3: TGTGCCAGCAGCCAAGTCGCGACTAGCGGGTCCGGGACCCAGCACTTC. This chain links TRBV11-2 with TRBJ2-5, with 10 positions matching TRBD2. Germline V gives CDR1 SGHAT, CDR2 FQNNGV. This CDR3 has 16 residues. The variable domain in full, with the rest retrieved from reference TRBV11-2 and TRBJ2-5, is EAGVAQSPRYKIIEKRQSVAFWCNPISGHATLYWYQQILGQGPKLLIQFQNNGVVDDSQLPKDRFSAERLKGVDSTLKIQPAKLEDSAVYLCASSQVATSGSGTQHFGPGTRLLVL.

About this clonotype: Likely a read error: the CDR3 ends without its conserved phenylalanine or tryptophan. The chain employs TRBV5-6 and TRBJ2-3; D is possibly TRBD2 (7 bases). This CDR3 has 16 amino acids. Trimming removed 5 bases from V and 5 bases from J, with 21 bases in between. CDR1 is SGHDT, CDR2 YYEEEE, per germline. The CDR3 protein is CASRGASSGVVDTQYL. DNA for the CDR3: TGTGCCAGCAGGGGGGCCTCAAGCGGGGTGGTAGATACGCAGTATCTT.

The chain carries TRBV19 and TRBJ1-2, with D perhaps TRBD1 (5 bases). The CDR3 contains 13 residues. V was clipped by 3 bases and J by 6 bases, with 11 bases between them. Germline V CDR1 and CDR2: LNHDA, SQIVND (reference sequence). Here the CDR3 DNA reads TGTGCCAGTAGTATGTCGGGGCGAAATGGCTACACCTTC. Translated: CASSMSGRNGYTF.

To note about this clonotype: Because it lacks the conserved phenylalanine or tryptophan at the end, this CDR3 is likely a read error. CDR3 loop: CASGPFTEAFI. CDR3 nucleotides: TGTGCCAGCGGCCCGTTTACTGAAGCTTTCATT. The chain joins TRBV11-2 to TRBJ1-1; D is ambiguous. Trimming took off 8 bases at V and 5 bases at J, with 9 bases between the two ends. CDR3 length equals 11 residues. In germline, CDR1 is SGHAT, CDR2 FQNNGV.

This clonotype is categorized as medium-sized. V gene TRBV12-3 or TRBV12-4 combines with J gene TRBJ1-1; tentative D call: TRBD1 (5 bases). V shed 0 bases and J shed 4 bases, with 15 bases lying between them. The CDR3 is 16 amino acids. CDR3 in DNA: TGTGCCAGCAGTTTAGCGCGACAGCCGGACCTCACTGAAGCTTTCTTT. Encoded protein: CASSLARQPDLTEAFF.

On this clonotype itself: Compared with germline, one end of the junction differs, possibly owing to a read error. The CDR3 protein is CTSSTISRLAGGQKPYEQYF. CDR3 in DNA: TGTACCAGCAGCACCATCTCCCGACTAGCGGGAGGGCAGAAACCCTACGAGCAGTACTTC. The chain recombines TRBV11-2 with TRBJ2-7; TRBD2 aligns across 14 bases. CDR1 and CDR2 from the germline V gene are SGHAT and FQNNGV. This CDR3 is built from 20 residues.

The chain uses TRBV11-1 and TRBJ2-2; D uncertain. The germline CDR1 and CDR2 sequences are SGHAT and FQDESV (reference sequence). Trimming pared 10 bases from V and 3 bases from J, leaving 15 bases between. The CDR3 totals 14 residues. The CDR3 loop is CATRPGPDTGELFF. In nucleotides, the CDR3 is TGTGCCACCAGACCGGGCCCTGACACCGGGGAGCTGTTTTTT.

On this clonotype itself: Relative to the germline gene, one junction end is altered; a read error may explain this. The CDR3 is CASTTLQVSAYEQYF. DNA of the CDR3: TGTGCTAGCACCACATTACAGGTGAGCGCCTACGAGCAGTACTTC. The V gene is TRBV6-2 or TRBV6-3, the J gene TRBJ2-7; the D gene is possibly TRBD1 (5 bases). The germline V gene encodes CDR1 MNHEY and CDR2 SVGEGT. CDR3 length: 15 residues.

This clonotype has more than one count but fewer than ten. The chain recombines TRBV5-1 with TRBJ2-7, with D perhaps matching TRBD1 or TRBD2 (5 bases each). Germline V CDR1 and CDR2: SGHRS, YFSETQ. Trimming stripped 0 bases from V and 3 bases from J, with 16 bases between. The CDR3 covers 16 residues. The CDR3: CASSLGPRGYYYEQYF. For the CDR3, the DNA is TGCGCCAGCAGCTTGGGACCACGGGGCTACTACTACGAGCAGTACTTC.

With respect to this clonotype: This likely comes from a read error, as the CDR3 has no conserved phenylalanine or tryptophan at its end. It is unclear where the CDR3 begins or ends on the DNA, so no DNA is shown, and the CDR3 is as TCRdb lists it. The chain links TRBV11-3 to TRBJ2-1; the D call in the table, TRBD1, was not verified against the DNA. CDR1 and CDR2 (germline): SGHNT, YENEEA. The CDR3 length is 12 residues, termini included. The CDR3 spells CASSSGRTEEFY.

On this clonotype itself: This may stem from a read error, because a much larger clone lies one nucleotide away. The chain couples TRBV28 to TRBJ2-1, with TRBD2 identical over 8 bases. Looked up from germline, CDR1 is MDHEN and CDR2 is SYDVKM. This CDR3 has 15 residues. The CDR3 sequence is CANSPSGGRLYEQFF. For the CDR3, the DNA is TGTGCCAACAGTCCATCAGGCGGGAGGTTATATGAGCAGTTCTTC. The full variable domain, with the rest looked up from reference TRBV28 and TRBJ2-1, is DVKVTQSSRYLVKRTGEKVFLECVQDMDHENMFWYRQDPGLGLRLIYFSYDVKMKEKGDIPEGYSVSREKKERFSLILESASTNQTSMYLCANSPSGGRLYEQFFGPGTRLTVL.